Listed below are T cell receptor beta chains from one sample, sequenced in a study of blood T cell repertoires in COVID-19. Sequencing was performed with immunoSEQ multiplex PCR; in TCRdb, only in-frame clones are kept and a portion is missing. The repertoire consists of some 490,000 clones, with 75% to 90% occurring once and the leading ten covering around 8%. Sequencing was performed on PBMCs or T cells enriched from blood (not recorded which). Receptors originate from a woman aged 60 to 75 who had recovered from COVID-19. The CDR3 runs from the conserved cysteine through the conserved F or W. The order of the fields is D gene, clone size, J gene, V gene, CDR3 DNA, CDR3 protein. The D gene is left open where the match is weak. Part of the rows lack a size; the others show once, few, many or a class for expanded clones.

D gene: NA; clone size: few; J gene: TRBJ1-4; V gene: TRBV4-2; CDR3 DNA: TGTGCCAGCAGCCTCGAACTGTCAACTAATGAAAAACTGTTTTTT; CDR3 protein: CASSLELSTNEKLFF
D gene: NA; clone size: NA; J gene: TRBJ1-5; V gene: TRBV21-1; CDR3 DNA: TGTGCCAGCAGCAAAGGAACAGGGGTTGGGGATCAGCCCCAGCATTTT; CDR3 protein: CASSKGTGVGDQPQHF
D gene: TRBD2; clone size: NA; J gene: TRBJ2-1; V gene: TRBV18; CDR3 DNA: TGTGCCAGCTCACCTCAGCGCAGCGGGGGGAACAATGAGCAGTTCTTC; CDR3 protein: CASSPQRSGGNNEQFF
D gene: NA; clone size: NA; J gene: TRBJ1-1; V gene: TRBV4-2; CDR3 DNA: TGTGCCAGCAGCCCTGGGGGGGGTAACACTGAAGCTTTCTTT; CDR3 protein: CASSPGGGNTEAFF
D gene: NA; clone size: NA; J gene: TRBJ2-5; V gene: TRBV6-2/TRBV6-3; CDR3 DNA: TGTGCCAGCAGTTACCTGGAGGAAGGGACCCAGTACTTC; CDR3 protein: CASSYLEEGTQYF
D gene: TRBD2; clone size: NA; J gene: TRBJ2-3; V gene: TRBV7-7; CDR3 DNA: TGTGCTAGCAGCACGGGGGGGACTAGCGGCACAGATACGCAGTATTTT; CDR3 protein: CASSTGGTSGTDTQYF
D gene: TRBD1; clone size: NA; J gene: TRBJ1-5; V gene: TRBV11-2; CDR3 DNA: TGTGCCAGCAGGAGACAGGGGGGAAGCAATCAGCCCCAGCATTTT; CDR3 protein: CASRRQGGSNQPQHF
D gene: NA; clone size: NA; J gene: TRBJ1-2; V gene: TRBV14; CDR3 DNA: TGTGCCAGCAGCCAACCCCTGAACTATGGCTACACCTTC; CDR3 protein: CASSQPLNYGYTF
D gene: NA; clone size: NA; J gene: TRBJ2-6; V gene: TRBV5-1; CDR3 DNA: TGCGCCAGCAGTAGGGAGTGGGTTACCGGGGCCAACGTCCTGACTTTC; CDR3 protein: CASSREWVTGANVLTF
D gene: NA; clone size: once; J gene: TRBJ1-3; V gene: TRBV6-5; CDR3 DNA: TGTGCCAGCAGTTACTCTCGGATCCCGGGGGGAAACACCATATATTTT; CDR3 protein: CASSYSRIPGGNTIYF
D gene: NA; clone size: NA; J gene: TRBJ2-7; V gene: TRBV7-6; CDR3 DNA: TGTGCCAGCAGCCCAGGCACAGGGATAATAGGAGACGAGCAGTACTTC; CDR3 protein: CASSPGTGIIGDEQYF
D gene: NA; clone size: once; J gene: TRBJ1-6; V gene: TRBV2; CDR3 DNA: TGTGCCAGCAGTGAAGCGAGGGTCCAGAATTCACCCCTCCACTTT; CDR3 protein: CASSEARVQNSPLHF
D gene: NA; clone size: once; J gene: TRBJ1-3; V gene: TRBV20-1; CDR3 DNA: TGCAGTGCTAGTCTCACTGGGTTGGGGGCGGCCATATATTTT; CDR3 protein: CSASLTGLGAAIYF
D gene: TRBD1; clone size: once; J gene: TRBJ1-3; V gene: TRBV3-1/TRBV3-2; CDR3 DNA: TGTGCCAGCTCCTTACAGGGGAAGGGAAACACCATATATTTT; CDR3 protein: CASSLQGKGNTIYF
D gene: NA; clone size: NA; J gene: TRBJ1-4; V gene: TRBV7-2; CDR3 DNA: TGTGCCAGCAGCTTGAGGGGGTCGGGTAATGAAAAACTGTTTTTT; CDR3 protein: CASSLRGSGNEKLFF
D gene: TRBD1; clone size: NA; J gene: TRBJ2-3; V gene: TRBV19; CDR3 DNA: TGTGCCAGTAGGAACAGGGGTGCTAGCACAGATACGCAGTATTTT; CDR3 protein: CASRNRGASTDTQYF
D gene: NA; clone size: once; J gene: TRBJ1-1; V gene: TRBV27; CDR3 DNA: TGTGCCAGCAGGCAGGGAAGAAGCGCTGAAGCTTTCTTT; CDR3 protein: CASRQGRSAEAFF
D gene: NA; clone size: NA; J gene: TRBJ1-2; V gene: TRBV6-5; CDR3 DNA: TGTGCCAGCAGTTACACGGCCTGGGGGGATGGCTACACCTTC; CDR3 protein: CASSYTAWGDGYTF
D gene: NA; clone size: NA; J gene: TRBJ1-1; V gene: TRBV6-5; CDR3 DNA: TGTGCCAGCATTCCTAGGGGCCTTTGGACACCTTCCTTT; CDR3 protein: CASIPRGLWTPSF
D gene: TRBD1; clone size: NA; J gene: TRBJ1-6; V gene: TRBV5-5; CDR3 DNA: TGTGCCAGCAGCATTAGGACAGGGGGGGATTCACCCCTCCACTTT; CDR3 protein: CASSIRTGGDSPLHF
D gene: NA; clone size: NA; J gene: TRBJ2-1; V gene: TRBV30; CDR3 DNA: TGTGCCTGGAGTGTACGGGAGAGGAATGAGCAGTTCTTC; CDR3 protein: CAWSVRERNEQFF
D gene: TRBD1; clone size: NA; J gene: TRBJ1-1; V gene: TRBV6-1; CDR3 DNA: TGTGCCAGCAGTGAATACAGGGGCTCTATGAACACTGAAGCTTTCTTT; CDR3 protein: CASSEYRGSMNTEAFF
D gene: TRBD1; clone size: NA; J gene: TRBJ1-1; V gene: TRBV7-9; CDR3 DNA: TGTGCCAGCAGCCGGGGACAGGGGGCTCTCATGAACACTGAAGCTTTCTTT; CDR3 protein: CASSRGQGALMNTEAFF
D gene: NA; clone size: NA; J gene: TRBJ2-5; V gene: TRBV28; CDR3 DNA: TGTGCCAGCAGCTTTACAGGGTCGTACGCAGAGACCCAGTACTTC; CDR3 protein: CASSFTGSYAETQYF
D gene: NA; clone size: NA; J gene: TRBJ1-4; V gene: TRBV2; CDR3 DNA: TGTGCCAGCAGTGAAGGCACATCAACTAATGAAAAACTGTTTTTT; CDR3 protein: CASSEGTSTNEKLFF
D gene: TRBD1; clone size: NA; J gene: TRBJ1-2; V gene: TRBV28; CDR3 DNA: TGTGCCAGCAGTCAGACAGGGGACTATGGCTACACCTTC; CDR3 protein: CASSQTGDYGYTF
D gene: TRBD1; clone size: NA; J gene: TRBJ2-2; V gene: TRBV10-3; CDR3 DNA: TGTGCCATCAGTATGACAGGGCCGGCCGGGGAGCTGTTTTTT; CDR3 protein: CAISMTGPAGELFF
D gene: NA; clone size: NA; J gene: TRBJ2-5; V gene: TRBV3-1/TRBV3-2; CDR3 DNA: TGTGCCAGCAGCCCGCTGGAGGGGTGGGGGGAGACCCAGTACTTC; CDR3 protein: CASSPLEGWGETQYF
D gene: NA; clone size: NA; J gene: TRBJ2-2; V gene: TRBV30; CDR3 DNA: TGTGCCTGGAGTGTTGTAGCGCCCGGGGAGCTGTTTTTT; CDR3 protein: CAWSVVAPGELFF
D gene: NA; clone size: NA; J gene: TRBJ1-2; V gene: TRBV15; CDR3 DNA: TGTGCCACCAGCAGACTATCAGACAGGCCCAGGGGCTACACCTTC; CDR3 protein: CATSRLSDRPRGYTF
D gene: NA; clone size: NA; J gene: TRBJ2-1; V gene: TRBV14; CDR3 DNA: TGTGCCAGCAGCCTAGGGTTCAGGGTCTCCTACAATGAGCAGTTCTTC; CDR3 protein: CASSLGFRVSYNEQFF
D gene: NA; clone size: NA; J gene: TRBJ1-5; V gene: TRBV5-6; CDR3 DNA: TGTGCCAGCAGCTTAAATAAAGGGCTGGGGGGGTATCAGCCCCAGCATTTT; CDR3 protein: CASSLNKGLGGYQPQHF
D gene: TRBD2; clone size: NA; J gene: TRBJ2-3; V gene: TRBV12-5; CDR3 DNA: TGTGCTTTGGCGTCTAGCGGGTCCACAGATACGCAGTATTTT; CDR3 protein: CALASSGSTDTQYF
D gene: NA; clone size: NA; J gene: TRBJ2-7; V gene: TRBV7-9; CDR3 DNA: TGTGCCAGCAGCTTAGAGTGGGTCGGGGAGCAGTACTTC; CDR3 protein: CASSLEWVGEQYF
D gene: TRBD1; clone size: few; J gene: TRBJ2-7; V gene: TRBV4-1; CDR3 DNA: TGCGCCAGCAGCCAAGGGGACAGCTACGAGCAGTACTTC; CDR3 protein: CASSQGDSYEQYF
D gene: NA; clone size: NA; J gene: TRBJ1-5; V gene: TRBV4-1; CDR3 DNA: TGCGCCAGCAGCCAAGCCACAGGGTTCAATCAGCCCCAGCATTTT; CDR3 protein: CASSQATGFNQPQHF
D gene: NA; clone size: NA; J gene: TRBJ1-3; V gene: TRBV5-1; CDR3 DNA: TGCGCCAGCAGCCTGATACAGGGAACTGGAAACACCATATATTTT; CDR3 protein: CASSLIQGTGNTIYF
D gene: NA; clone size: once; J gene: TRBJ2-5; V gene: TRBV20-1; CDR3 DNA: TGCAGTGCTAACATACAAGAGACCCAGTACTTC; CDR3 protein: CSANIQETQYF
D gene: NA; clone size: NA; J gene: TRBJ2-1; V gene: TRBV7-8; CDR3 DNA: TGTGCCAGCAGCTTAGGGGGCGGCTGGCAGTTCTTC; CDR3 protein: CASSLGGGWQFF
D gene: NA; clone size: NA; J gene: TRBJ1-6; V gene: TRBV5-8; CDR3 DNA: TGTGCCAGCAGCTCCCGACAGAATTCACCCCTCCACTTT; CDR3 protein: CASSSRQNSPLHF
D gene: NA; clone size: once; J gene: TRBJ2-3; V gene: TRBV7-9; CDR3 DNA: TGTGCCAGCAGCCAACAAGGGGGAGGCACAGATACGCAGTATTTT; CDR3 protein: CASSQQGGGTDTQYF
D gene: TRBD1; clone size: NA; J gene: TRBJ2-1; V gene: TRBV5-1; CDR3 DNA: TGCGCCAGCAGCTCCGAAACAGGGGCCGCCAGGGGTGAGCAGTTCTTC; CDR3 protein: CASSSETGAARGEQFF